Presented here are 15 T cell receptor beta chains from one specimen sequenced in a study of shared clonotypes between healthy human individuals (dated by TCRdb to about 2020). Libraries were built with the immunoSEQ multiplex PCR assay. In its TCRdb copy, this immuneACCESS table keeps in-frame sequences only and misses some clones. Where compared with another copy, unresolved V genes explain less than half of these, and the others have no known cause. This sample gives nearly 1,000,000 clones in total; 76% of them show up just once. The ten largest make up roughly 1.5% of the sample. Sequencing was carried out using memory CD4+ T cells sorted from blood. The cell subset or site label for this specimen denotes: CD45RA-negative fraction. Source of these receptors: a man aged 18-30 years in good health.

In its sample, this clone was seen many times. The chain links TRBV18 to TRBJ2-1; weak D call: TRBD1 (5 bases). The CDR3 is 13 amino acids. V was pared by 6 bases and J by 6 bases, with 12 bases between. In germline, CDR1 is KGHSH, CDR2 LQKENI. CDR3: CASSPIQGNEQFF. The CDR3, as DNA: TGTGCCAGCTCCCCAATCCAGGGCAATGAGCAGTTCTTC.

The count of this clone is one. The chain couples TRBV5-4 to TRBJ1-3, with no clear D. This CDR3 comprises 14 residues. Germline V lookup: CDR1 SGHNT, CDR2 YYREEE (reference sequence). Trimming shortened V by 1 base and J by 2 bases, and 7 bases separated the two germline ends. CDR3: CASSLKAAGNTIYF. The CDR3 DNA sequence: TGTGCCAGCAGCTTGAAGGCGGCTGGAAACACCATATATTTT.

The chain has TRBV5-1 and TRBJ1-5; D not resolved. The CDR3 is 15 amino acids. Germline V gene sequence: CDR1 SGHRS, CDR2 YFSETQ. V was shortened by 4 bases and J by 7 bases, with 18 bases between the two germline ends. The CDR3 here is CASSPNPDGGQPQHF. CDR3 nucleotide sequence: TGCGCCAGCAGCCCTAACCCCGACGGAGGACAGCCCCAGCATTTT.

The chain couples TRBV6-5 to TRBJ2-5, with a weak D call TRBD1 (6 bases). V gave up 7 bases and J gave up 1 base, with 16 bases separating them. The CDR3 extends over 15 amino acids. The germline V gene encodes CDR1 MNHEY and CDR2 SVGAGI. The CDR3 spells CASTRLGGPQETQYF. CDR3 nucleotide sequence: TGTGCCAGCACTCGTCTAGGGGGACCCCAAGAGACCCAGTACTTC.

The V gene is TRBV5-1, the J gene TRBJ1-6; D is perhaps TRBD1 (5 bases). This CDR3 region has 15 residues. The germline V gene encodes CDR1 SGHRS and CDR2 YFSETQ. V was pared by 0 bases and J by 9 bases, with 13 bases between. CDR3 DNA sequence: TGCGCCAGCAGCTTGGATACGCAGGGAGGTTCACCCCTCCACTTT. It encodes CASSLDTQGGSPLHF.

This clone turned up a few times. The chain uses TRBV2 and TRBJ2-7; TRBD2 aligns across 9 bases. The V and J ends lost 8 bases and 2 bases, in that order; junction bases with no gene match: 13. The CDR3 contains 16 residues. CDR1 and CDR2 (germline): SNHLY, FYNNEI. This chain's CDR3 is CASGSRVAGAAYEQYF. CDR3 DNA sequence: TGTGCCAGCGGTTCCAGAGTAGCGGGAGCCGCCTACGAGCAGTACTTC.

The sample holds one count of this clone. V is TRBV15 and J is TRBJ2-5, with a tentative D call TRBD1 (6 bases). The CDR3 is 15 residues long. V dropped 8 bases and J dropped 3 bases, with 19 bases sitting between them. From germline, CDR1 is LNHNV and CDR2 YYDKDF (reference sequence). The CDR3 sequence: CATGARDIGKETQYF. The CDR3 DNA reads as TGTGCCACCGGGGCCAGGGACATTGGAAAAGAGACCCAGTACTTC.

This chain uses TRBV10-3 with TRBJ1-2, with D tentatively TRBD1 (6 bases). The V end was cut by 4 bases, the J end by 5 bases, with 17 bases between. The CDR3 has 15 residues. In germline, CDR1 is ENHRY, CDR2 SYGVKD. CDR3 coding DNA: TGTGCCATCAGTGGCCGCGAGACAGGCAATTATGGCTACACCTTC. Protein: CAISGRETGNYGYTF.

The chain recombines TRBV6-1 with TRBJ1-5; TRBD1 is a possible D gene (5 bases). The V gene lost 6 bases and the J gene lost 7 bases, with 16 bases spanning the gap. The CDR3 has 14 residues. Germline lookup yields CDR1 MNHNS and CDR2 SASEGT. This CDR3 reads CASRVGRDGQPQHF. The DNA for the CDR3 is TGTGCCAGCAGGGTGGGCAGGGACGGACAGCCCCAGCATTTT.

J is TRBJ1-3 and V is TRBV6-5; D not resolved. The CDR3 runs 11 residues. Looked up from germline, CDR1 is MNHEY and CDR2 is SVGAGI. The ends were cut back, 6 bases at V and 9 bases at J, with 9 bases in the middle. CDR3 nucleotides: TGTGCCAGCAGCGGCCCTGGCACCATATATTTT. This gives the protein CASSGPGTIYF.

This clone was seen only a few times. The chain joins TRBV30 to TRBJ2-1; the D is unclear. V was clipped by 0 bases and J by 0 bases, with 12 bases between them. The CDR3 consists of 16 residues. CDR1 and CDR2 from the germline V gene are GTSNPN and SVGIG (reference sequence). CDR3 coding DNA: TGTGCCTGGAGTGTAGCCCTTACGAGCTCCTACAATGAGCAGTTCTTC. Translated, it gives CAWSVALTSSYNEQFF.

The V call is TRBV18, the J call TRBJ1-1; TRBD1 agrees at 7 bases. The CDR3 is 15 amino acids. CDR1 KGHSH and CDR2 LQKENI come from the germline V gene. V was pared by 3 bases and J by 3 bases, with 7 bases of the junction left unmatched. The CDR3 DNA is TGTGCCAGCTCACCCTCGACAGGGTGGTACACTGAAGCTTTCTTT. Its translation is CASSPSTGWYTEAFF.

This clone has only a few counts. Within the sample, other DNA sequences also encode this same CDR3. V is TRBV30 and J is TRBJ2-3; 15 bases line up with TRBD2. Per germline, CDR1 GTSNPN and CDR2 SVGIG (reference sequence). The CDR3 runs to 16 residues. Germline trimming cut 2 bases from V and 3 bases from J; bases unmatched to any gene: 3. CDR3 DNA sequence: TGTGCCTGGAGTCTGGGACTAGCGGGAGGAACAGATACGCAGTATTTT. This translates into CAWSLGLAGGTDTQYF.

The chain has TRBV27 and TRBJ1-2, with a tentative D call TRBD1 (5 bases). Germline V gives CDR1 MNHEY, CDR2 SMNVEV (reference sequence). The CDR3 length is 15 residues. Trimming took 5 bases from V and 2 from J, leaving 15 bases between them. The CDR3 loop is CASSRSPDRNYGYTF. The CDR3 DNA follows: TGTGCCAGCAGTCGCTCCCCCGACAGAAACTATGGCTACACCTTC.

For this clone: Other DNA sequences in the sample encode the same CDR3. The CDR3 is CASSVGPNNEQFF. The CDR3 DNA is TGTGCCAGCAGCGTCGGCCCCAACAATGAGCAGTTCTTC. The rearrangement links TRBV9 to TRBJ2-1; D is unresolved. CDR3 length: 13 amino acids. V lost 2 bases, J lost 5 bases, and 8 bases lay in between. The germline V gene encodes CDR1 SGDLS and CDR2 YYNGEE.